This record concerns one TCR beta chain sequence. This specimen comes from a study of cytomegalovirus exposure and HLA in healthy donors. Repertoires were generated with immunoSEQ multiplex PCR, while TCRdb's copy carries only in-frame clones and drops some. The table lists around 160,000 clones, roughly 84% of them singletons. The sequenced material came from PBMCs. This clonotype was sampled from a man aged 30 to 45 in good health and CMV-seropositive.

CDR3 DNA: TGTGCCAGTAGTATTAGCCTGTCCGAGACCCAGTACTTC. Protein sequence: CASSISLSETQYF. V and J are TRBV19 and TRBJ2-5; D gene ambiguous. Looked up from germline, CDR1 is LNHDA and CDR2 is SQIVND (reference sequence). V lost 3 bases to trimming and J lost 5 bases, with 10 bases between them. This CDR3 region has 13 residues.